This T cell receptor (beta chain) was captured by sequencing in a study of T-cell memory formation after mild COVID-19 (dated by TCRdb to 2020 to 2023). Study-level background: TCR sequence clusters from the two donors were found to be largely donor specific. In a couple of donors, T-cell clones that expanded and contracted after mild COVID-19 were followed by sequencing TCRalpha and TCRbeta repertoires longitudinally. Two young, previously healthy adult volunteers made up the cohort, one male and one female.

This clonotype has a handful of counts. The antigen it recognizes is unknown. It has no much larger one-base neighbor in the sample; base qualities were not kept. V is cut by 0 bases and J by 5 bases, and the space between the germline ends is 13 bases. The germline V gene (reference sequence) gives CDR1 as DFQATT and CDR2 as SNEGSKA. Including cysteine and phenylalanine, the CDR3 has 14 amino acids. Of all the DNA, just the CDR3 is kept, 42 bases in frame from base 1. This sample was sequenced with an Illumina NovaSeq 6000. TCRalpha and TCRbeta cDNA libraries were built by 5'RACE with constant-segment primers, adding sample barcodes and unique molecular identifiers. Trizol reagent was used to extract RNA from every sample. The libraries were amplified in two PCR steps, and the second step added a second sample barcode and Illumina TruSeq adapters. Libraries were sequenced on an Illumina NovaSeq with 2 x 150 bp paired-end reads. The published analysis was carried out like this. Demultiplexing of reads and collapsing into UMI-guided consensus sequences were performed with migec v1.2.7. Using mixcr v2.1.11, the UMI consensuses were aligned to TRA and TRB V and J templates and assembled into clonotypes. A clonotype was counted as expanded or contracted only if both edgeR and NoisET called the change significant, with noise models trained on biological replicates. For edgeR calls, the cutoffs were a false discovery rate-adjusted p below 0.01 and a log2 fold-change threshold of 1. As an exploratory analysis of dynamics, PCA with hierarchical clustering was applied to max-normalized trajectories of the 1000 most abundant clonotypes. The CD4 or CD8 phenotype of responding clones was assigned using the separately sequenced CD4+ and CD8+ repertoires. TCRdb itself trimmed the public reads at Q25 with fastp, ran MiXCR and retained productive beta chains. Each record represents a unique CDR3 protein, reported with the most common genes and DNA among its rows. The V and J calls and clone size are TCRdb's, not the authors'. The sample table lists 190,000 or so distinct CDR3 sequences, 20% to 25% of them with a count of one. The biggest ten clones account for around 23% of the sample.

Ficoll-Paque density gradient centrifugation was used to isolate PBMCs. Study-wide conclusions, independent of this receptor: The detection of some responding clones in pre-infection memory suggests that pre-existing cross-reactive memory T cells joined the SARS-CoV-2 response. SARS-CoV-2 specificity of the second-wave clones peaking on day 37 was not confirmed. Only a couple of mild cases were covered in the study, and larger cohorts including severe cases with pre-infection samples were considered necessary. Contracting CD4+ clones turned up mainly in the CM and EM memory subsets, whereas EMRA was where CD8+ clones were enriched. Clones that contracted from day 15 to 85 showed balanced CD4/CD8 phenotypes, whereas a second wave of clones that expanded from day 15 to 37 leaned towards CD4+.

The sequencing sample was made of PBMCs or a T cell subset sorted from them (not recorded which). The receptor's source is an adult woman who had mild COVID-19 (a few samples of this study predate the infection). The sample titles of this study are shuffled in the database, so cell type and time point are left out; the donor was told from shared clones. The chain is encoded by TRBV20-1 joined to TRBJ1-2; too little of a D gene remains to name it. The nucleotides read TGCAGTGCTAGAGATCCGACGGTACGATATGGCTACACCTTC. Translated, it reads CSARDPTVRYGYTF.